This is a list of T cell receptor beta chains from one sample in a study of a mutant IDH1 vaccine in newly diagnosed glioma. The assay was immunoSEQ multiplex PCR, and TCRdb's table has in-frame clones only and misses some. Counted here are some 61,000 clones, more than 70% occurring once; the ten biggest clones make up roughly 12%. Antigens of these TCRs are unknown. This sample comprised PBMCs, obtained from a glioma patient whose treatment included an IDH1 peptide vaccine. The receptor source for this set is a man aged 18 to 29 with glioma. The CDR3 runs from the conserved cysteine through the conserved F or W. Each record gives: clone size, J gene, D gene, V gene, CDR3 DNA, CDR3 protein. The D gene is left open where the match is weak. Clone sizes are given selectively: once, few, many, or a class where the clone is expanded.

-,TRBJ2-3,TRBD2,TRBV6-5,TGTGCCAGCAGGTGGAATAGCGGGCGGGATACGCAGTATTTT,CASRWNSGRDTQYF
-,TRBJ1-1,-,TRBV5-4,TGTGCCAGCAGCTCGACAGGAGGTGAGACTGAAGCTTTCTTT,CASSSTGGETEAFF
-,TRBJ1-1,-,TRBV7-9,TGTGCCAGCAGCTTAGTTGGACAGATTGAAGCTTTCTTT,CASSLVGQIEAFF
once,TRBJ2-5,-,TRBV20-1,TGCAGTGCTAGAGATTGGGAGACCCAGTACTTC,CSARDWETQYF
-,TRBJ1-2,TRBD1,TRBV9,TGTGCCAGCAGCGTAGCCGGGACAGGGAAGTATGGCTACACCTTC,CASSVAGTGKYGYTF
once,TRBJ2-1,TRBD1,TRBV19,TGTGCCAGTAGTACAAAAGGGGGCGATGAGCAGTTCTTC,CASSTKGGDEQFF
-,TRBJ2-5,-,TRBV25-1,TGTGCCAGCAGTCGTGGGGTCTTTCAAGAGACCCAGTACTTC,CASSRGVFQETQYF
once,TRBJ2-7,-,TRBV5-1,TGCGCCAGCAGCTTGACGGGAGTTGCCTACGAGCAGTACTTC,CASSLTGVAYEQYF
-,TRBJ1-3,-,TRBV11-2,TGTGCCAGCAGCTTAGATTGGGGATCTGGAAACACCATATATTTT,CASSLDWGSGNTIYF
once,TRBJ1-2,-,TRBV18,TGTGCCAGCTCACCACAGGTTAACTATGGCTACACCTTC,CASSPQVNYGYTF
-,TRBJ2-7,-,TRBV29-1,TGCAGCGTGGGGGGACGGGCTGGCCACGAGCAGTACTTC,CSVGGRAGHEQYF
-,TRBJ2-1,-,TRBV7-9,TGTGCCAGCAGCTCGACTCTGGCGCGCGCGTACAATGAGCAGTTCTTC,CASSSTLARAYNEQFF
-,TRBJ1-1,-,TRBV4-1,TGCGCCAGCAGCCAAGATACGGGGCTCGGCACTGAAGCTTTCTTT,CASSQDTGLGTEAFF
-,TRBJ2-7,-,TRBV6-5,TGTGCCAGCAGCCCGGGGGTAGCGAGGTACGAGCAGTACTTC,CASSPGVARYEQYF
-,TRBJ1-3,-,TRBV9,TGTGCCAGCAGCGCAACGGGACTGACGGGAAACACCATATATTTT,CASSATGLTGNTIYF
-,TRBJ2-5,-,TRBV5-4,TGTGCCAGCAGCTTGAAATCTCCCCAAGAGACCCAGTACTTC,CASSLKSPQETQYF
-,TRBJ2-1,TRBD1,TRBV15,TGTGCCACCAGCAGAGAAGGGACAGGGGGCTACAATGAGCAGTTCTTC,CATSREGTGGYNEQFF
-,TRBJ2-7,-,TRBV11-2,TGTGCCAGCAGCTCCGGTCGGGGCGAGCAGTACTTC,CASSSGRGEQYF
-,TRBJ2-3,TRBD2,TRBV2,TGTGCCAGCAGTGCAAGGACTAGTCGCACAGATACGCAGTATTTT,CASSARTSRTDTQYF
-,TRBJ2-7,-,TRBV14,TGTGCCAGCAGCAACGATCGGGTCTCCTACGAGCAGTACTTC,CASSNDRVSYEQYF
once,TRBJ1-5,-,TRBV5-6,TGTGCCAGCAGCTTGGGCCGGGCAGGGATTCAGCCCCAGCATTTT,CASSLGRAGIQPQHF
-,TRBJ2-2,TRBD1,TRBV4-3,TGCGCCAGCAGCCAAGATATGGGACAGGATTTAAACACCGGGGAGCTGTTTTTT,CASSQDMGQDLNTGELFF
few,TRBJ2-1,TRBD2,TRBV6-4,TGTGCCAGCGGTATCCCGAGCGGGAGGGTAAGCAATGAGCAGTTCTTC,CASGIPSGRVSNEQFF
-,TRBJ2-1,-,TRBV29-1,TGCAGCGTAAAACCCTCAGGATCCAGCTCCTACAATGAGCAGTTCTTC,CSVKPSGSSSYNEQFF
-,TRBJ1-1,-,TRBV7-3,TGTGCCAGCAGCTTAGCTGGGGTGAACACTGAAGCTTTCTTT,CASSLAGVNTEAFF
-,TRBJ1-2,-,TRBV7-9,TGTGCCAGCAGCACCCAACCAGGGAGTAACTATGGCTACACCTTC,CASSTQPGSNYGYTF
once,TRBJ1-3,-,TRBV11-2,TGTGCCAGCAGCTTAGGTGGCAGCCCCATCGAGTACGGAAACACCATATATTTT,CASSLGGSPIEYGNTIYF
-,TRBJ1-1,-,TRBV4-1,TGCGCCAGCAGCTACGACCATGGGAACACTGAAGCTTTCTTT,CASSYDHGNTEAFF
-,TRBJ1-6,-,TRBV30,TGTGCCTGGAACGGCGCAGAGTTCTCACCCCTCCACTTT,CAWNGAEFSPLHF
-,TRBJ1-3,-,TRBV6-5,TGTGCCAGCAGTTACCCAGGGACAAACACCATATATTTT,CASSYPGTNTIYF
once,TRBJ1-2,TRBD1,TRBV13,TGTGCCAGCAGCCCCCCTATGGGGGACAGGGAGGGCTATGGCTACACCTTC,CASSPPMGDREGYGYTF
-,TRBJ2-3,-,TRBV2,TGTGCCAGCGGTGTGGAGAGGAGTACGCAGTATTTT,CASGVERSTQYF
-,TRBJ1-2,-,TRBV19,TGTGCCAGTAGGCCTATCGGGCCCAGGAACAACTATGGCTACACCTTC,CASRPIGPRNNYGYTF